This T cell receptor (beta chain) was retrieved from a study of blood T cell repertoires in COVID-19. Turning to the study itself: PBMCs, B-cell-depleted T cells, or T cells were the source of the cDNA or gDNA that made up the material.

Only in-frame clones appear in the TCRdb table, and some are missing; sequencing was by immunoSEQ multiplex PCR. The data show approximately 170,000 clones, around 83% seen once. During active infection, Seattle patients enrolled and were then monitored through disease. Germline lookup yields CDR1 MDHEN and CDR2 SYDVKM. The CDR3 spans 12 residues. Trimming left V 9 bases short and J 1 base short, with 9 bases between. Input material: peripheral blood. This TCR came from a woman in her 70s with COVID-19, enrolled during active disease. The V gene is TRBV28, the J gene TRBJ2-5; no reliable D call. CDR3 residues: CASPCGQETQYF. In DNA, the CDR3 is TGTGCCAGTCCCTGCGGCCAAGAGACCCAGTACTTC. The full variable domain, its missing parts supplied by reference TRBV28 and TRBJ2-5, is DVKVTQSSRYLVKRTGEKVFLECVQDMDHENMFWYRQDPGLGLRLIYFSYDVKMKEKGDIPEGYSVSREKKERFSLILESASTNQTSMYLCASPCGQETQYFGPGTRLLVL.